The next 11 T cell receptor beta chains were all read from a single sample in a study of blood T cell repertoires in COVID-19. Libraries were prepared by immunoSEQ multiplex PCR; TCRdb keeps only in-frame clonotypes and omits some of them. The sample includes around 130,000 clones, approximately 85% of them seen just once. Sequencing was done on a sample of peripheral blood. The receptors come from a man in his fifties or sixties with acute or convalescent COVID-19.

A single count supports this clone. The chain carries TRBV12-3 or TRBV12-4 and TRBJ1-5, with D maybe TRBD1 (6 bases). V was shortened by 4 bases and J by 7 bases, with 11 bases between the two germline ends. This CDR3 region has 13 residues. CDR3 loop: CASSSRGIQPQHF. In nucleotides, the CDR3 is TGTGCCAGCAGTTCCAGGGGTATCCAGCCCCAGCATTTT.

The chain couples TRBV6-5 to TRBJ2-2, with 7 bases identical to TRBD1. Unmatched junction bases numbered 3, after V lost 2 bases and J lost 6 bases. CDR1 and CDR2 (germline): MNHEY, SVGAGI. The CDR3 totals 14 residues. The CDR3 coding sequence is TGTGCCAGCAGTTACGGACAGGAGGCCGGGGAGCTGTTTTTT. Its protein is CASSYGQEAGELFF.

The chain employs TRBV7-9 and TRBJ2-3; D may be TRBD2 (5 bases). V was pared by 5 bases and J by 7 bases, with 13 bases between. The CDR3 has 13 residues. The germline V gene has CDR1 SEHNR and CDR2 FQNEAQ (reference sequence). Here the CDR3 reads CASSRRGTNTQYF. The CDR3 coding sequence is TGTGCCAGCAGCCGTCGGGGTACGAATACGCAGTATTTT.

This clone was observed a single time. V is TRBV28 and J is TRBJ1-2, with 8 bases identical to TRBD1. This CDR3 comprises 14 residues. With 4 bases clipped from V and 9 bases from J, the junction kept 10 bases outside the gene matches. Germline V gene data show CDR1 as MDHEN and CDR2 as SYDVKM. The CDR3 DNA sequence: TGTGCCAGCAGTTCCGGACAGGGCGTGACTAGCTACACCTTC. The encoded protein is CASSSGQGVTSYTF.

The V and J genes are TRBV24-1 and TRBJ2-7, with D perhaps matching TRBD1 (5 bases). There are 13 residues in the CDR3. V lost 4 bases, J lost 5 bases, and 11 bases lay in between. CDR1 and CDR2 from the germline V gene are KGHDR and SFDVKD. CDR3 protein: CATSDDQGHEQYF. In nucleotides, the CDR3 is TGTGCCACCAGTGACGATCAGGGCCACGAGCAGTACTTC.

The rearrangement links TRBV3-1 (or the pseudogene TRBV3-2) to TRBJ2-3; TRBD1 matches at 9 bases. The junction had 9 bases not matched to a gene; V was cut back by 4 bases and J by 4 bases. The CDR3 has 16 amino acids. Per the germline V gene, CDR1 is LGHDT and CDR2 is YNNKEL (reference sequence). CDR3: CASSPKPGQGSDTQYF. The CDR3 coding sequence is TGTGCCAGCAGCCCAAAACCGGGACAGGGTTCAGATACGCAGTATTTT.

Here the CDR3 DNA reads TGTGCCAGCAGTTACTACAACTACGAGCAGTACTTC. Amino acids: CASSYYNYEQYF. The rearrangement links TRBV12-3 or TRBV12-4 to TRBJ2-7; unclear D gene. V lost 4 bases, J lost 3 bases, and 7 bases lay in between. CDR3 size: 12 residues.

The rearrangement joins TRBV7-2 to TRBJ2-3, with D unresolved. This CDR3 is 13 amino acids long. Germline loops: CDR1 SGHTA, CDR2 FQGNSA. Trimming shortened V by 2 bases and J by 2 bases, and 5 bases separated the two germline ends. CDR3 DNA sequence: TGTGCCAGCAGCTTATTTAACACAGATACGCAGTATTTT. Protein sequence: CASSLFNTDTQYF. The full variable domain, rest sourced from reference TRBV7-2 and TRBJ2-3, is GAGVSQSPSNKVTEKGKDVELRCDPISGHTALYWYRQSLGQGLEFLIYFQGNSAPDKSGLPSDRFSAERTGGSVSTLTIQRTQQEDSAVYLCASSLFNTDTQYFGPGTRLTVL.

The chain links TRBV7-3 to TRBJ2-2, with D possibly being TRBD1 (6 bases). Trimming left V 0 bases short and J 2 bases short, with 10 bases between. This CDR3 spans 16 amino acids. In germline, CDR1 is SGHTA, CDR2 FQGTGA. The CDR3 is CASSLTGTINTGELFF. The CDR3 DNA reads TGTGCCAGCAGCTTAACCGGGACAATTAACACCGGGGAGCTGTTTTTT.

The CDR3 DNA is TGTGCCATCAGCGCAGGGACAGGGAATTCACCCCTCCACTTT. Its protein is CAISAGTGNSPLHF. V usage is TRBV10-3 and J usage is TRBJ1-6; 9 bases fit TRBD1. CDR1 is ENHRY, CDR2 SYGVKD, per germline. The CDR3 length is 14 residues. After removal of 6 bases from V and 7 bases from J, the junction contained 4 bases not matched to a gene.

J is TRBJ1-6 and V is TRBV27; D possibly corresponds to TRBD1 (6 bases). The CDR3 is 13 amino acids. Germline V gene data show CDR1 as MNHEY and CDR2 as SMNVEV (reference sequence). Trimming cost V 5 bases and J 7 bases, with 9 bases left between them. The CDR3, as DNA: TGTGCCAGCAGTATAGGACAGAATTCACCCCTCCACTTT. Its protein product is CASSIGQNSPLHF.